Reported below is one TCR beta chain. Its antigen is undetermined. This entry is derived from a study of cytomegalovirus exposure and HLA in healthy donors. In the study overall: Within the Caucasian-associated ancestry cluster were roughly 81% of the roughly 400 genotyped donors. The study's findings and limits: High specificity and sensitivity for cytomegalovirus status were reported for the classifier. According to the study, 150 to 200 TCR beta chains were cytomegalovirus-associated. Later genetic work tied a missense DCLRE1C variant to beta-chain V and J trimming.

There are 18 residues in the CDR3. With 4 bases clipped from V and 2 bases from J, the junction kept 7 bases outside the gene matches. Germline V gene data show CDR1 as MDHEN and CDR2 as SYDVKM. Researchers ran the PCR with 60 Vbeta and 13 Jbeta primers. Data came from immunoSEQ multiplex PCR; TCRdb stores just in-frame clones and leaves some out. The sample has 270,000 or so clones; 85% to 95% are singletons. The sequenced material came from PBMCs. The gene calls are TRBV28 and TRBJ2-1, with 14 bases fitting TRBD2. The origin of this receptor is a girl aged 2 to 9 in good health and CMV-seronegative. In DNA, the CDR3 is TGTGCCAGCAGTTCCCCGACTAGCGGGGGGGCGGCCTACAATGAGCAGTTCTTC. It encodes CASSSPTSGGAAYNEQFF. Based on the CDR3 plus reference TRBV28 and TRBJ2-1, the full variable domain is DVKVTQSSRYLVKRTGEKVFLECVQDMDHENMFWYRQDPGLGLRLIYFSYDVKMKEKGDIPEGYSVSREKKERFSLILESASTNQTSMYLCASSSPTSGGAAYNEQFFGPGTRLTVL.